This entry features one TCR beta chain sequence. Its cognate antigen is unknown. Primers for the PCR totalled 60 Vbeta and 13 Jbeta. Clones were sequenced by immunoSEQ multiplex PCR, and TCRdb holds only the in-frame ones, with some missing. The sample lists 170,000 or so clones, approximately 84% seen once, with 4.8% in the top ten. The CDR3 is made up of 13 amino acids. J gave up 7 bases and V 5 bases, and 5 bases lay outside the gene matches. Germline CDR1 is SGHVS and CDR2 is FQNEAQ. These data originate in a study of cytomegalovirus exposure and HLA in healthy donors. The overall study: Some 80 million unique TCR sequences came from HLA-typed donors in an early release. Study-wide results and caveats: Among the most significant clusters, several appeared linked to common viral pathogens in a later analysis. The study labeled more than 150 TCR beta chains cytomegalovirus-associated.

This receptor was taken from a girl between 5 and 17 years old in good health and CMV-seropositive. The chain carries TRBV7-8 and TRBJ1-5; 7 nucleotides line up with TRBD1. The material sequenced was PBMCs. The CDR3 DNA follows: TGTGCCAGCAGCAGCGTACAGGGGCAGCCCCAGCATTTT. Amino acid sequence: CASSSVQGQPQHF.